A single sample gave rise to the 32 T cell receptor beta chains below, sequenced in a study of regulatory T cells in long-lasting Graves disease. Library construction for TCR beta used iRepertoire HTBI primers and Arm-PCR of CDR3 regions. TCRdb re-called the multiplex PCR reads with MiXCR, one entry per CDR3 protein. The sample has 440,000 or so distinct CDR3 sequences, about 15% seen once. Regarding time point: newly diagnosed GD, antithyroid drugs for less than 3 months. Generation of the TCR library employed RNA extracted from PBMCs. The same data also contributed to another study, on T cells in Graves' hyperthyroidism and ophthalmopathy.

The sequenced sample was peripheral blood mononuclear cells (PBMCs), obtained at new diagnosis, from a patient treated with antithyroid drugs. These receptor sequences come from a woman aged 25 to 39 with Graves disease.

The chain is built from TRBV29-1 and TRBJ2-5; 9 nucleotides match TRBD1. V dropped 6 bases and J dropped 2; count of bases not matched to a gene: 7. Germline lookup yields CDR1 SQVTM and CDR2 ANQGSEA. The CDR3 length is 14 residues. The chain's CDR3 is CSVQTGTGQETQYF. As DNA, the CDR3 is TGCAGCGTACAAACCGGGACAGGGCAAGAGACCCAGTACTTC.

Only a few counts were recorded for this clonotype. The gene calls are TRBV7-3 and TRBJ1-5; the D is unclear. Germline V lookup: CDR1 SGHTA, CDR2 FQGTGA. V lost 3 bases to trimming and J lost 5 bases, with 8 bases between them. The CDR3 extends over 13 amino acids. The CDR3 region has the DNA TGTGCCAGCAGCTTTCTAGTGGATCAGCCCCAGCATTTT. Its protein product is CASSFLVDQPQHF.

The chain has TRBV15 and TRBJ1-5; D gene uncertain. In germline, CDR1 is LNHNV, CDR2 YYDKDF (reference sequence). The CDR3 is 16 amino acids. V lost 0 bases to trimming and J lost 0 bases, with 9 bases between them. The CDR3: CATSRDYGYSNQPQHF. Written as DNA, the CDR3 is TGTGCCACCAGCAGAGATTATGGTTATAGCAATCAGCCCCAGCATTTT.

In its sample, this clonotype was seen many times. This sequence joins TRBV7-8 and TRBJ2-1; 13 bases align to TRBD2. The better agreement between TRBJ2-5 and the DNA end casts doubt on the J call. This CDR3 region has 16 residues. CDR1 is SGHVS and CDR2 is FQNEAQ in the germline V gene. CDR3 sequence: CASSTRLAGGLVTQYF. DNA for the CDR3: TGTGCCAGCAGCACGCGACTAGCGGGAGGATTGGTGACCCAGTACTTC.

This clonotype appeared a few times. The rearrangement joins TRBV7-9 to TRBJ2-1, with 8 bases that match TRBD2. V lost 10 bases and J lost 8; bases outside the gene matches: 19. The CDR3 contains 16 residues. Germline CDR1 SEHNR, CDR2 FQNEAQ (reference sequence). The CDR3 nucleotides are TGTGCCACCCTCCCCTCCCGGACTAGCCCCCGGGATGAGCAGTTCTTC. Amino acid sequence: CATLPSRTSPRDEQFF.

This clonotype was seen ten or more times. The CDR3 loop reads CASGNGDTQPQHF. In DNA form, the CDR3 reads TGTGCCAGCGGGAACGGGGACACTCAGCCCCAGCATTTT. J is TRBJ1-5 and V is TRBV28; a weak D match, TRBD1 (6 bases). CDR3 size: 13 residues. CDR1 is MDHEN and CDR2 is SYDVKM in the germline V gene. The V end was cut by 8 bases, the J end by 6 bases, with 14 bases between.

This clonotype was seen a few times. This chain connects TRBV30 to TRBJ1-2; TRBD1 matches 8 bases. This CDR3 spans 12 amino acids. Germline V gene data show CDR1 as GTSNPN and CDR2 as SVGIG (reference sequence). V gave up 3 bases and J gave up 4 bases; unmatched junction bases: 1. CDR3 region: CAWRGQVYGYTF. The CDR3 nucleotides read TGTGCCTGGAGGGGACAGGTCTATGGCTACACCTTC.

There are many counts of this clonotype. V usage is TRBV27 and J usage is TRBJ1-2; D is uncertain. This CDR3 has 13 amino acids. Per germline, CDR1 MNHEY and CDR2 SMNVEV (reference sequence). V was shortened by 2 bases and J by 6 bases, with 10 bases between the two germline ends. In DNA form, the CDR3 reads TGTGCCAGCAGTTTAACAGTTAAGCATGGCTACACCTTC. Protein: CASSLTVKHGYTF.

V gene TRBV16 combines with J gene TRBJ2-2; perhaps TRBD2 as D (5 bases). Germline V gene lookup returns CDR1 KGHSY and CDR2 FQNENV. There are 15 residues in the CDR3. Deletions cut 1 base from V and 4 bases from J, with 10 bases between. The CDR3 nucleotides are TGTGCCAGCAGCCAATATGAGGGTTTCACCGGGGAGCTGTTTTTT. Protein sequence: CASSQYEGFTGELFF.

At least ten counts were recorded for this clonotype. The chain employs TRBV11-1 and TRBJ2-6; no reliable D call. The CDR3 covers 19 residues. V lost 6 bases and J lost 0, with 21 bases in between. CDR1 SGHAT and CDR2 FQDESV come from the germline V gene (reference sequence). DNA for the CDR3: TGTGCCAGCAGTACAAGAAAGACCTCCCTAAACTCTGGGGCCAACGTCCTGACTTTC. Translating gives CASSTRKTSLNSGANVLTF.

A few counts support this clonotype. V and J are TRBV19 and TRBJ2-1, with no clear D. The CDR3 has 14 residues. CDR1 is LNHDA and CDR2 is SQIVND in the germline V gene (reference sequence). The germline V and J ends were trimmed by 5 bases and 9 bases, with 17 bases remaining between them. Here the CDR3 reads CASSWFGQAGEQFF. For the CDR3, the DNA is TGTGCCAGTAGTTGGTTTGGCCAGGCAGGTGAGCAGTTCTTC.

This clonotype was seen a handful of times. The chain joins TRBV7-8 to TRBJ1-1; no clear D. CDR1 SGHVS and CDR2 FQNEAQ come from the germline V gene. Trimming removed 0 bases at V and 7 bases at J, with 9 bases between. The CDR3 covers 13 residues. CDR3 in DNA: TGTGCCAGCAGCTTAGCTATACGTCTTGAAGCTTTCTTT. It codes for CASSLAIRLEAFF. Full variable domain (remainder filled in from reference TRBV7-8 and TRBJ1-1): GAGVSQSPRYKVAKRGQDVALRCDPISGHVSLFWYQQALGQGPEFLTYFQNEAQLDKSGLPSDRFFAERPEGSVSTLKIQRTQQEDSAVYLCASSLAIRLEAFFGQGTRLTVV.

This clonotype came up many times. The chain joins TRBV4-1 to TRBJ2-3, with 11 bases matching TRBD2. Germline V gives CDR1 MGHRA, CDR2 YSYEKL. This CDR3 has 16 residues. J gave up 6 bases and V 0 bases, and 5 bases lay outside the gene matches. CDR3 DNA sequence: TGCGCCAGCAGCCAAGAAGCACTAGCGGGAGCGGATACGCAGTATTTT. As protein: CASSQEALAGADTQYF.

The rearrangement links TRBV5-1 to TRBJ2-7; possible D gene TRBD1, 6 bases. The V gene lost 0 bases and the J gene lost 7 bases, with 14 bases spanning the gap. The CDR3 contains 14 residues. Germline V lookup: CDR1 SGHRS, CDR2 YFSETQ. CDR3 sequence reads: CASSLAIDQGEQYF. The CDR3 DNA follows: TGCGCCAGCAGCTTGGCTATAGACCAGGGGGAGCAGTACTTC.

The CDR3 nucleotides are TGCGCCAGCAGCTTGGCCACGGGGTCAGGTGAAAAACTGTTTTTT. Protein product: CASSLATGSGEKLFF. The rearrangement uses TRBV5-1 and TRBJ1-4; D not certain. The germline gives CDR1 SGHRS, CDR2 YFSETQ. Trimming pared 0 bases from V and 7 bases from J, leaving 13 bases between. There are 15 residues in the CDR3.

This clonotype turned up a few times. The CDR3: CAWGSGSSYNEQFF. CDR3 DNA sequence: TGTGCCTGGGGAAGCGGGAGCTCCTACAATGAGCAGTTCTTC. The chain is built from TRBV30 and TRBJ2-1, with 8 nucleotides matching TRBD2. Per germline, CDR1 GTSNPN and CDR2 SVGIG (reference sequence). The CDR3 contains 14 residues. The trim removed 5 bases at V and 0 bases at J, leaving 3 bases unmatched.

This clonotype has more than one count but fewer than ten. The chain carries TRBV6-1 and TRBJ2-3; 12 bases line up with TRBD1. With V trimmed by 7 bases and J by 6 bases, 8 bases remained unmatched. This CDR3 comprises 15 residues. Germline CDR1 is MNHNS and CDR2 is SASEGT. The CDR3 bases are TGTGCCAGCACCCTCGGGACAGGGGGCGCGGATACGCAGTATTTT. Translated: CASTLGTGGADTQYF.

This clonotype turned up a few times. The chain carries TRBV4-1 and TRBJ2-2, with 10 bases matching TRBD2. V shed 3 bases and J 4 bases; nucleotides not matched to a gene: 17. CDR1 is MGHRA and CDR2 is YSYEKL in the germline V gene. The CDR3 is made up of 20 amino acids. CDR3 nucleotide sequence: TGCGCCAGCAGCCACCCCGGACTAGCGGCCTCCGATAGGAGCACCGGGGAGCTGTTTTTT. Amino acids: CASSHPGLAASDRSTGELFF.

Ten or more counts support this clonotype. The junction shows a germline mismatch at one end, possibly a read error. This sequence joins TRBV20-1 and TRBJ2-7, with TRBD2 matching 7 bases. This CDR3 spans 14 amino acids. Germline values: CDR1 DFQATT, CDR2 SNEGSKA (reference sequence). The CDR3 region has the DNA TGCAGTGCTAGAGAGGGGAGGGGACCCAGAGGGCCATTCTTC. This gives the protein CSAREGRGPRGPFF.

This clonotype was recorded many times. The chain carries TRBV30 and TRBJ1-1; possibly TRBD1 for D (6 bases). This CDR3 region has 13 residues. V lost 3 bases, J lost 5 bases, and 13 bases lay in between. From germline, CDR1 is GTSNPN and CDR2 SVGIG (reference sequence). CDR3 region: CAWSQGGKTEAFF. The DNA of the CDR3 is TGTGCCTGGAGCCAAGGGGGTAAGACTGAAGCTTTCTTT. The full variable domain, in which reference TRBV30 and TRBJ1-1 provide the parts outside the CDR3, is SQTIHQWPATLVQPVGSPLSLECTVEGTSNPNLYWYRQAAGRGLQLLFYSVGIGQISSEVPQNLSASRPQDRQFILSSKKLLLSDSGFYLCAWSQGGKTEAFFGQGTRLTVV.

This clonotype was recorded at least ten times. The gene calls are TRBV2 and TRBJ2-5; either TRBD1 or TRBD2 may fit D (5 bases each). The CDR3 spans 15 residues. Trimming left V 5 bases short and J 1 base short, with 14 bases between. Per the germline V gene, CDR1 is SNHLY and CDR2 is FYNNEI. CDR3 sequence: CASSLGGGIQETQYF. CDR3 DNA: TGTGCCAGCAGTTTGGGTGGGGGAATCCAAGAGACCCAGTACTTC.

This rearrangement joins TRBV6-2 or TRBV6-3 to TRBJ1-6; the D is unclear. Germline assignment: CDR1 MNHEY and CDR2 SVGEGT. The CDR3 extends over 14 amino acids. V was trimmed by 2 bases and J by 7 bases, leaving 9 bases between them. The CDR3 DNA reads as TGTGCCAGCAGTTACGTCCCCCCAAATTCACCCCTCCACTTT. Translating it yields CASSYVPPNSPLHF.

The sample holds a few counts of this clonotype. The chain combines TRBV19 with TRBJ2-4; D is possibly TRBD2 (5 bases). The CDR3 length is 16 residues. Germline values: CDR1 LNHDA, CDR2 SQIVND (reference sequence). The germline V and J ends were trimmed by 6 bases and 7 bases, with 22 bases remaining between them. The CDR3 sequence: CASSEGGSEDWNIQYF. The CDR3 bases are TGTGCCAGTAGCGAGGGCGGAAGCGAAGACTGGAACATTCAGTACTTC.

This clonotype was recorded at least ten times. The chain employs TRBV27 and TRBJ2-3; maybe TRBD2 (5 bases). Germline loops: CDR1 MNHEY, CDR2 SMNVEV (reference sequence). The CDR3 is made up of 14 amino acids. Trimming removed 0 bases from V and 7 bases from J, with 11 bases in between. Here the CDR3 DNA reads TGTGCCAGCAGTTTATCGTTTAGCGATTATACGCAGTATTTT. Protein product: CASSLSFSDYTQYF.

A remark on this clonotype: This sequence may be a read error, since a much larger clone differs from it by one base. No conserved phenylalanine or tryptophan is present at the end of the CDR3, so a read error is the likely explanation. The CDR3 DNA reads TGCGCCAGCAGCTTACAGGCCTCCTCCTACGAGCAGTACTCC. It encodes CASSLQASSYEQYS. This chain joins TRBV5-1 and TRBJ2-7, with D possibly matching TRBD1 (5 bases). V lost 2 bases to trimming and J lost 0 bases, with 9 bases between them. The CDR3 length is 14 residues. The germline V gene has CDR1 SGHRS and CDR2 YFSETQ.

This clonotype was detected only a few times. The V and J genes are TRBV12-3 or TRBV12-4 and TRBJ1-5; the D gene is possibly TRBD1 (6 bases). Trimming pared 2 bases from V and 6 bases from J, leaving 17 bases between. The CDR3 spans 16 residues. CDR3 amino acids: CASSLNRGGSSQPQHF. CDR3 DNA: TGTGCCAGCAGTTTAAATCGGGGGGGCAGTAGTCAGCCCCAGCATTTT.

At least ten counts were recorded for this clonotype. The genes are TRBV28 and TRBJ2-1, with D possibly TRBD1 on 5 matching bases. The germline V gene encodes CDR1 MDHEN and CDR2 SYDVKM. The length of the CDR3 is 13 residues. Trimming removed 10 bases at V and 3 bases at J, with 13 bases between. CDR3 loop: CATHRTYYNEQFF. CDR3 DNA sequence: TGTGCCACCCACAGGACGTACTACAATGAGCAGTTCTTC.

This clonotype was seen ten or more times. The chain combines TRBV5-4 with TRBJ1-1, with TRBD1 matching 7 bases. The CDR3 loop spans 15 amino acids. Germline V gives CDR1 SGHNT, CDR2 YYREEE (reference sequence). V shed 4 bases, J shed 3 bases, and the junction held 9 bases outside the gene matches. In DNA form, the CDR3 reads TGTGCCAGCAGCAAGACAGGGATGGTCGACACTGAAGCTTTCTTT. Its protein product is CASSKTGMVDTEAFF.

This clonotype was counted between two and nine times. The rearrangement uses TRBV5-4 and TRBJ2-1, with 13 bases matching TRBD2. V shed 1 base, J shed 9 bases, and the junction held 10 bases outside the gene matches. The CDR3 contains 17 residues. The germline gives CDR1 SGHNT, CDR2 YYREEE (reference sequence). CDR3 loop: CASSLRFTSGRALEQFF. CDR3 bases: TGTGCCAGCAGCTTGAGGTTTACTAGCGGGAGGGCCCTTGAGCAGTTCTTC.

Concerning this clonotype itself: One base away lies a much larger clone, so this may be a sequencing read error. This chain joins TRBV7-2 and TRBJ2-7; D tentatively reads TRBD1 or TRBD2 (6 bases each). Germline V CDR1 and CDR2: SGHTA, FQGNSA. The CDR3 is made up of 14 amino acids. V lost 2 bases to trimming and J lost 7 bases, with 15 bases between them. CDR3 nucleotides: TGTGCCAGCAGCTTAAGCCGAAGGGGGGATGAGCAGTACTTC. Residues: CASSLSRRGDEQYF.

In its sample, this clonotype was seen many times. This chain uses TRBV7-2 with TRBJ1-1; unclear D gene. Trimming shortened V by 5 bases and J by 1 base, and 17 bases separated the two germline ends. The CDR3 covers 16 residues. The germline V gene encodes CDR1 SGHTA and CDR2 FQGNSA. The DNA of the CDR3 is TGTGCCAGCAGCCTCGGGCCCCACAGATGGAACACTGAAGCTTTCTTT. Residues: CASSLGPHRWNTEAFF.

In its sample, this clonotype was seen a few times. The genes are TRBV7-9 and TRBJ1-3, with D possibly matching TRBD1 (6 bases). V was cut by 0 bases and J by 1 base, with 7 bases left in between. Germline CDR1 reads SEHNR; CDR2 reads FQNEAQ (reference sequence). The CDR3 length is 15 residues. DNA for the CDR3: TGTGCCAGCAGCTTAGCGGGACAATCTGGAAACACCATATATTTT. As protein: CASSLAGQSGNTIYF.